This TCR beta chain was identified during a study of vaccination and CD4 T cells after COVID-19. About this clonotype itself: Its cognate antigen is unknown.

Stated treatment: roughly 10-day PBMC culture with coronavirus spike peptide pools or control peptides (ViraFEST assay). The assay that was used to sequence DNA from cultured CD4+ T cells was the Oncomine TCR Beta short-read assay. TCRdb independently ran MiXCR on the PCR reads; one entry per CDR3 protein. The table has about 9,100 distinct CDR3 sequences, roughly 60% seen once. V shed 8 bases and J shed 3 bases, with 13 bases lying between them. The germline CDR1 and CDR2 sequences are SGHTA and FQGNSA. The CDR3 spans 13 residues. The sequencing here drew on cultured CD4+ T cells from blood, taken after SARS-CoV-2 vaccination. The chain is built from TRBV7-2 and TRBJ1-1; D remains unclear. The TCR sequence derives from a human donor with COVID-19. CDR3 DNA sequence: TGTGCCAGCGGCCAGCGGCGGCACACTGAAGCTTTCTTT. Translation gives CASGQRRHTEAFF.